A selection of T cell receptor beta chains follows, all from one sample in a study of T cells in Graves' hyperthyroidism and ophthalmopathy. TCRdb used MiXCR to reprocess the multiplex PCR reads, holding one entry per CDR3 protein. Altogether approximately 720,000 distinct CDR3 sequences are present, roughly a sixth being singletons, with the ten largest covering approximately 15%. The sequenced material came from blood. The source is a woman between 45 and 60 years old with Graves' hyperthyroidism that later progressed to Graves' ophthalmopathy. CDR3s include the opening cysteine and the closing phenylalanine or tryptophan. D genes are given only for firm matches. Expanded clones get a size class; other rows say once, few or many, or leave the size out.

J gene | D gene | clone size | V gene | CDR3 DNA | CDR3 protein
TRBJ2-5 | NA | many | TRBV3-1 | TGTGCCAGCAGCCACAAGACCAGGCGCCGAGAGACCCAGTACTTC | CASSHKTRRRETQYF
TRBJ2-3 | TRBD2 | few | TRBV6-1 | TGTGCCAGCACAAAAAGCGGGGATATTTCTAGCACAGATACGCAGTATTTT | CASTKSGDISSTDTQYF
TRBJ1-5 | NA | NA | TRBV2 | TGTGCCAGCCGGAGACCTGGCAATCAGCCCCAGCATTTT | CASRRPGNQPQHF
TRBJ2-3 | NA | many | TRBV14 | TGTGCCAGCAGCCAAGATTTGGGTGTGGATACGCAGTATTTT | CASSQDLGVDTQYF
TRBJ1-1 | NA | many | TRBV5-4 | TGTGCCAGCAGAACCTCTCCGGTTTTGAACACTGAAGCTTTCTTT | CASRTSPVLNTEAFF
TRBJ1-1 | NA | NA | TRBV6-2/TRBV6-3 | TGTGCCAGCACTCCATCCCCGGGACACGGGGGAGCTTTCTTT | CASTPSPGHGGAFF
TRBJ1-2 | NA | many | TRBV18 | TGTGCCAGCTCGCAGACCTCGGACTATGGCTACACCTTC | CASSQTSDYGYTF
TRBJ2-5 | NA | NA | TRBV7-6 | TGTGCCAGCAGCCCCCGAGGGTGGTACCAAGAGACCCAGTACTTC | CASSPRGWYQETQYF
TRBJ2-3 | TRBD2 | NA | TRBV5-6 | TGTGCCAGCAGCTTCGGGGGGGGCTACACAGATACGCAGTATTTT | CASSFGGGYTDTQYF
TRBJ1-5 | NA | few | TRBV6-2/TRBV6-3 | TGTGCCAGCAGTCGCCCCCAGGGTAGACAGCCCCAGCATTTT | CASSRPQGRQPQHF
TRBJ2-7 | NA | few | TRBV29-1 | TGCAGCGTTGAGGTTGCCTACGAGCAGTACTTC | CSVEVAYEQYF
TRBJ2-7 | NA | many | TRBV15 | TGTGCCACCAGCAGAGATAGGATTGGGGGGTTCTACGAGCAGTACTTC | CATSRDRIGGFYEQYF
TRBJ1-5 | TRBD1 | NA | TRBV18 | TGTGCCAGCTCACCACTGCAGGACAGGGGGCTTCAGCCCCAGCATTTT | CASSPLQDRGLQPQHF
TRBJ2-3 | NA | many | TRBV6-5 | TGTGCCAGCAGTTACGACTTGGGGGATACGCAGTATTTT | CASSYDLGDTQYF
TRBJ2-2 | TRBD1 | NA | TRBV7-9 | TGTGCCAGCAGCACCAACCCCTGGACAGGGGAAATGAACACCGGGGAGCTGTTTTTT | CASSTNPWTGEMNTGELFF
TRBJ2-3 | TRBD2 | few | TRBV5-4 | TGTGCCAGCAGACTTACGGCGGGGGGGCGCACAGATACGCAGTATTTT | CASRLTAGGRTDTQYF
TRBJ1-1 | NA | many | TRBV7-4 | TGTGCCAGCATCCCTCTAAGCCGGGGGGAACCGAACACTGAAGCTTTCTTT | CASIPLSRGEPNTEAFF
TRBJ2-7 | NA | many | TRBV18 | TGTGCCAGCTCACCCGGACAGTACGAGCAGTACTTC | CASSPGQYEQYF
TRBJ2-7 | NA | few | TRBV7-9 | TGTGCCAGCAGCTCCCTAGGAGGTTCCTACGAGCAGTACTTC | CASSSLGGSYEQYF
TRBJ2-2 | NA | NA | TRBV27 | TGTGCCAGCACCTCACTTATCGTTGCTTTGAACACCGGGGAGCTGTTTTTT | CASTSLIVALNTGELFF
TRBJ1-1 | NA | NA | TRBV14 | TGTGCCAGCACCCCGACAGGCATGAACACTGAAGCTTTCTTT | CASTPTGMNTEAFF
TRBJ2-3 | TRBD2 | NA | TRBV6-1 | TGTGCCAGCAGTGGGGGACTAGCGGGAAGTACAGATACGCAGTATTTT | CASSGGLAGSTDTQYF